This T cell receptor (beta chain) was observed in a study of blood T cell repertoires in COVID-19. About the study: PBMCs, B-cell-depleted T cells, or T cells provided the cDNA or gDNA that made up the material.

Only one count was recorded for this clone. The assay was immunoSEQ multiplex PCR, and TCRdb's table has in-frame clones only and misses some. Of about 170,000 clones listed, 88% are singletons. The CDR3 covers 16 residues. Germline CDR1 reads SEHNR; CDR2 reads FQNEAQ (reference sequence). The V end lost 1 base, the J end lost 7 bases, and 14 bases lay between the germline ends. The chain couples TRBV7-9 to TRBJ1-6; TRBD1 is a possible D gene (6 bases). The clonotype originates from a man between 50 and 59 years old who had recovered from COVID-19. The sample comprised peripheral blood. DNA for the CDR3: TGTGCCAGCAGCTTAGTACAGGGTCCTTTCAATTCACCCCTCCACTTT. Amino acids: CASSLVQGPFNSPLHF.